These 3 T cell receptor beta chains came from one sample sequenced in a study of shared clonotypes between healthy human individuals. Libraries were prepared by immunoSEQ multiplex PCR; TCRdb keeps only in-frame clonotypes and omits some of them. The sample has roughly 500,000 clones; approximately 81% are singletons. The sample was PBMCs. These TCRs come from a woman aged 40 to 55 in good health. Some clones in this sample may be carry-over from other donors' samples.

In regard to this clone: Given a far larger clone just one base away, this is likely a sequencing read error. This sample includes further DNA sequences coding for the same CDR3. V and J are TRBV29-1 and TRBJ1-5; TRBD1 is a possible D gene (6 bases). CDR1 and CDR2 (germline): SQVTM, ANQGSEA. V gave up 4 bases and J gave up 5 bases, with 12 bases separating them. The CDR3 is 13 residues long. In nucleotides, the CDR3 is TGCAGCGTTGCGGACAGAGGCGATCAGCCCCAGCATTTT. This gives the protein CSVADRGDQPQHF. The whole variable domain, filled in from reference TRBV29-1 and TRBJ1-5, reads SAVISQKPSRDICQRGTSLTIQCQVDSQVTMMFWYRQQPGQSLTLIATANQGSEATYESGFVIDKFPISRPNLTFSTLTVSNMSPEDSSIYLCSVADRGDQPQHFGDGTRLSIL.

DNA for the CDR3: TGTGCCAGCACCCCTGGGGGGGGCGCGAGCTATGGCTACACCTTC. Translation: CASTPGGGASYGYTF. The chain joins TRBV27 to TRBJ1-2; TRBD1 might be the D (6 bases). Germline values: CDR1 MNHEY, CDR2 SMNVEV (reference sequence). Deletions cut 7 bases from V and 4 bases from J, with 19 bases between. The CDR3 is 15 residues long.

The chain recombines TRBV6-5 with TRBJ2-1; a weak D match, TRBD2 (6 bases). CDR3 length equals 15 residues. V dropped 6 bases and J dropped 2 bases, with 14 bases sitting between them. CDR1 and CDR2 (germline): MNHEY, SVGAGI. CDR3 loop: CASSLGLNTYNEQFF. The CDR3, as DNA: TGTGCCAGCAGCCTGGGACTGAATACCTACAATGAGCAGTTCTTC.